The T cell receptor beta chain under discussion was sequenced for a study of identical twins. Notes on the study in general: Out-of-frame alpha sequences shared between twins exhibited an excess of low generation probability.

Germline CDR1 and CDR2: DFQATT and SNEGSKA (reference sequence). The CDR3 length is 13 residues. Trimming took 5 bases from V and 3 from J, leaving 14 bases between them. In this sample, this clonotype turned up a few times. Antigen specificity is unknown. TCRdb analysed the 5' RACE reads with MiXCR anew, one entry per CDR3 protein. The sample has around 500,000 distinct CDR3 sequences; 14% are singletons. The same data also went into a second study, on yellow fever vaccine responses in identical twins. In that study: Vaccine T cell responses of twins reportedly seemed partly convergent and partly personalized.

This TCR came from a woman between 18 and 29 years old in good health. The sample comprised CD4+ T cells sorted from blood. This chain links TRBV20-1 with TRBJ2-7; D gene unclear. The CDR3 protein is CSAPAPEGYEQYF. CDR3 coding DNA: TGCAGTGCTCCGGCCCCCGAAGGCTACGAGCAGTACTTC.